This record looks at one T cell receptor (beta chain) sequence and its context. Its antigen is undetermined. This record comes from a study of cytomegalovirus exposure and HLA in healthy donors. The PCR had 60 Vbeta and 13 Jbeta primers. Sequencing used immunoSEQ multiplex PCR; TCRdb keeps in-frame clones, though not all of them. The profile covers 100,000 to 120,000 clones, with roughly 80% appearing a single time and around 6.9% taken by the ten largest. Regarding the study as a whole: HLA restriction was apparent for most CMV-associated TCR beta chains in a later analysis. Association of a missense DCLRE1C variant with TCR beta V- and J-gene trimming was reported in a later analysis.

The sequenced sample was PBMCs. This receptor was identified in a man aged 25 to 40 in good health and CMV-seropositive.

CDR3 in amino acids: CASSPPGRASYNEQFF. CDR3 DNA: TGCGCCAGCAGCCCCCCCGGCAGGGCCTCCTACAATGAGCAGTTCTTC. The rearrangement joins TRBV4-1 to TRBJ2-1, with D perhaps TRBD1 (5 bases). Deletions cut 4 bases from V and 0 bases from J, with 13 bases between. There are 16 residues in the CDR3. Germline lookup yields CDR1 MGHRA and CDR2 YSYEKL.